The clone carrying this TCR beta chain was seen a few times. The antigen is not known. Using its own MiXCR run on the 5' RACE reads, TCRdb lists one record per CDR3 protein. Counted here are fewer than 250,000 distinct CDR3 sequences, approximately 7.9% occurring once; the ten biggest clones make up about 5.6%. Trimming took 6 bases from V and 1 from J; bases not matched to a gene: 5. CDR1 and CDR2 (germline): SEHNR, FQNEAQ (reference sequence). The CDR3 spans 14 residues. The data originate from a study of identical twins. Points from the study as a whole: Within monozygotic twins, out-of-frame TCR alpha sharing was underestimated by the models.

The same data also contributed to another study, on yellow fever vaccine responses in identical twins. That paper adds: After vaccination, twins' T cell response reportedly seemed partly convergent, partly personalized.

This receptor was taken from a woman aged 18-29 years in good health. Sequences were obtained from CD8+ T cells sorted from blood. The V gene is TRBV7-9, the J gene TRBJ2-5; TRBD2 matches at 7 bases. DNA of the CDR3: TGTGCCAGCAGGGGGGGGAGCTCCCAAGAGACCCAGTACTTC. It yields the protein CASRGGSSQETQYF.